Listed here are 24 T cell receptor beta chains from one sample, sequenced in a study of cytomegalovirus exposure and HLA in healthy donors. PCR amplification relied on 60 Vbeta primers (plus 13 Jbeta primers). Libraries were prepared by immunoSEQ multiplex PCR; TCRdb keeps only in-frame clonotypes and omits some of them. The repertoire includes 110,000 to 150,000 clones, around 80% of them detected once, and almost 7% sits in the top ten. Input material: PBMCs. The receptors were gathered from a man aged 35 to 55 in good health and CMV-seropositive.

The V call is TRBV7-2, the J call TRBJ2-7, with D possibly TRBD1 on 5 matching bases. The V gene lost 5 bases and the J gene lost 7 bases, with 12 bases spanning the gap. Germline V gene lookup returns CDR1 SGHTA and CDR2 FQGNSA. This CDR3 spans 12 amino acids. Here the CDR3 DNA reads TGTGCCAGCAGCCGGACACCCGGAGAGCAGTACTTC. Encoded protein: CASSRTPGEQYF.

The chain joins TRBV29-1 to TRBJ2-5; maybe TRBD2 (6 bases). The DNA matches TRBJ2-7 better at its end, which makes the J call doubtful. CDR3 size: 12 residues. Germline-derived CDR1 and CDR2 are SQVTM and ANQGSEA. CDR3 sequence (DNA): TGCAGCGCCCTTGGGGGGACCTACGAGCAGTACTTC. This encodes CSALGGTYEQYF.

This clone was detected a few times. The gene calls are TRBV7-9 and TRBJ2-1; the match to TRBD1 covers 7 bases. The germline gives CDR1 SEHNR, CDR2 FQNEAQ (reference sequence). The CDR3 spans 15 residues. V shed 3 bases and J 6 bases; nucleotides not matched to a gene: 8. The CDR3 coding sequence is TGTGCCAGCAGCTTCGGGACAGCGTCGCGCAATGAGCAGTTCTTC. It specifies CASSFGTASRNEQFF.

The chain joins TRBV12-5 to TRBJ2-1; 9 nucleotides line up with TRBD1. The CDR3 totals 16 residues. J lost 9 bases, V lost 3 bases, and 12 bases had no gene match. Germline V lookup: CDR1 LGHNT, CDR2 FRNRAP. Here the CDR3 reads CASGFTTGTGKFEQFF. CDR3 coding DNA: TGTGCTAGTGGTTTTACTACCGGGACAGGGAAATTTGAGCAGTTCTTC.

The chain uses TRBV2 and TRBJ2-3, with D uncertain. Germline CDR1 is SNHLY and CDR2 is FYNNEI. The CDR3 has 14 residues. Trimming left V 3 bases short and J 2 bases short, with 9 bases between. CDR3 sequence (DNA): TGTGCCAGCAGTGAGGAGTTCTCCACAGATACGCAGTATTTT. It codes for CASSEEFSTDTQYF.

This clone was seen a few times. CDR3 in DNA: TGTGCCAGCTCACCACCAATGGGGACTAGCGGTAGCTCCTACGAGCAGTACTTC. Its protein is CASSPPMGTSGSSYEQYF. This chain joins TRBV18 and TRBJ2-7; 11 nucleotides agree with TRBD2. The CDR3 length is 18 residues. Germline V gives CDR1 KGHSH, CDR2 LQKENI. V dropped 0 bases and J dropped 0; count of bases not matched to a gene: 7.

This clone was recorded once. This chain connects TRBV4-2 to TRBJ1-1, with 8 bases identical to TRBD1. V gave up 1 base and J gave up 3 bases; unmatched junction bases: 10. Germline CDR1 LGHNA, CDR2 YNFKEQ. CDR3 length: 17 amino acids. The CDR3 nucleotides read TGTGCCAGCAGCCAAGCGCGACAGGGGATCGGGCACACTGAAGCTTTCTTT. This sequence encodes CASSQARQGIGHTEAFF.

The chain uses TRBV5-1 and TRBJ2-7, with D unresolved. Trimming stripped 0 bases from V and 3 bases from J, with 16 bases between. CDR1 is SGHRS and CDR2 is YFSETQ in the germline V gene. The CDR3 has 16 amino acids. The CDR3: CASSLGPGRMIYEQYF. CDR3 coding DNA: TGCGCCAGCAGCTTGGGCCCAGGCCGAATGATCTACGAGCAGTACTTC.

The rearrangement uses TRBV2 and TRBJ2-1, with TRBD2 matching over 12 bases. The CDR3 has 17 residues. The germline gives CDR1 SNHLY, CDR2 FYNNEI. V shed 4 bases, J shed 4 bases, and the junction held 8 bases outside the gene matches. CDR3 sequence: CASSAGLAGRLYNEQFF. CDR3 DNA: TGTGCCAGCAGTGCCGGACTAGCGGGAAGGTTGTACAATGAGCAGTTCTTC.

This chain connects TRBV7-8 to TRBJ1-4; TRBD1 aligns across 9 bases. V was clipped by 5 bases and J by 0 bases; unmatched bases: 4. Germline values: CDR1 SGHVS, CDR2 FQNEAQ. CDR3 size: 16 residues. CDR3: CASSGQGRATNEKLFF. The DNA of the CDR3 is TGTGCCAGCAGCGGACAGGGGAGAGCAACTAATGAAAAACTGTTTTTT.

The rearrangement links TRBV25-1 to TRBJ2-7; D is possibly TRBD1 (6 bases). V gave up 4 bases and J gave up 4 bases, with 17 bases separating them. CDR1 is MGHDK, CDR2 SYGVNS, per germline. This CDR3 contains 15 residues. The CDR3 region is CASSVAGDPPYEQYF. The CDR3 DNA sequence: TGTGCCAGCAGTGTGGCAGGGGACCCGCCTTACGAGCAGTACTTC.

Only a few counts were recorded for this clone. The chain combines TRBV5-4 with TRBJ1-1; D possibly corresponds to TRBD1 (5 bases). Germline V gene lookup returns CDR1 SGHNT and CDR2 YYREEE (reference sequence). V was cut by 6 bases and J by 0 bases, with 15 bases left in between. This CDR3 has 15 residues. The DNA for the CDR3 is TGTGCCAGCATAGACAGAAGGAACATGAACACTGAAGCTTTCTTT. Residues: CASIDRRNMNTEAFF.

This clone has just one count. This sequence joins TRBV25-1 and TRBJ1-1; 8 bases map to TRBD1. Germline assignment: CDR1 MGHDK and CDR2 SYGVNS. After removal of 6 bases from V and 1 base from J, the junction contained 4 bases not matched to a gene. The CDR3 is 14 amino acids. CDR3: CASRWTGTNTEAFF. CDR3 in DNA: TGTGCCAGCAGATGGACAGGGACGAACACTGAAGCTTTCTTT.

This chain joins TRBV18 and TRBJ1-5; 7 nucleotides align to TRBD1. The ends lost 2 bases at V and 3 bases at J; junction bases unmatched: 1. The CDR3 length is 14 residues. Germline values: CDR1 KGHSH, CDR2 LQKENI. Here the CDR3 DNA reads TGTGCCAGCTCACCAGACAGGGCCAATCAGCCCCAGCATTTT. It is translated as CASSPDRANQPQHF. The whole variable domain, remainder taken from reference TRBV18 and TRBJ1-5, is NAGVMQNPRHLVRRRGQEARLRCSPMKGHSHVYWYRQLPEEGLKFMVYLQKENIIDESGMPKERFSAEFPKEGPSILRIQQVVRGDSAAYFCASSPDRANQPQHFGDGTRLSIL.

CDR3 DNA sequence: TGTGCCAGCAGTTTAACGGGGTTATGGAATCAGCCCCAGCATTTT. Residues: CASSLTGLWNQPQHF. J is TRBJ1-5 and V is TRBV27; D gene ambiguous. V gave up 2 bases and J gave up 4 bases, with 12 bases separating them. Germline CDR1 MNHEY, CDR2 SMNVEV (reference sequence). The CDR3 is made up of 15 amino acids.

This chain links TRBV6-5 with TRBJ2-7; no clear D. Germline CDR1 is MNHEY and CDR2 is SVGAGI. The CDR3 totals 14 residues. V was clipped by 6 bases and J by 2 bases, with 14 bases between them. The chain's CDR3 is CASSQMGTAYEQYF. DNA of the CDR3: TGTGCCAGCAGCCAGATGGGCACCGCCTACGAGCAGTACTTC.

The chain employs TRBV5-1 and TRBJ2-1; 9 bases match TRBD2. V gave up 3 bases and J gave up 4 bases; unmatched junction bases: 5. CDR1 and CDR2 from the germline V gene are SGHRS and YFSETQ. CDR3 length: 15 residues. The CDR3 nucleotides are TGCGCCAGCAGCTCCCTAGCGGGACGTTACAATGAGCAGTTCTTC. Translation gives CASSSLAGRYNEQFF.

CDR3 in DNA: TGTGCCAGCAGCCAAGGGAGGGTGGCCTCCCTAGGGCAAAACATTCAGTACTTC. Translated: CASSQGRVASLGQNIQYF. The chain has TRBV4-2 and TRBJ2-4, with a weak D call TRBD2 (6 bases). Germline-derived CDR1 and CDR2 are LGHNA and YNFKEQ. V lost 1 base, J lost 5 bases, and 21 bases lay in between. This CDR3 has 18 residues.

The gene calls are TRBV30 and TRBJ2-1; 13 bases are shared with TRBD2. This CDR3 is 14 amino acids long. CDR1 is GTSNPN and CDR2 is SVGIG in the germline V gene (reference sequence). The V gene end was trimmed by 0 bases and the J gene end by 12 bases; junction bases not matched to a gene: 5. Here the CDR3 reads CAWSVLAGGIGQFF. CDR3 nucleotides: TGTGCCTGGAGTGTACTAGCGGGAGGGATTGGGCAGTTCTTC.

This clone has just one count. The chain recombines TRBV5-6 with TRBJ1-2; D gene ambiguous. V dropped 4 bases and J dropped 6 bases, with 13 bases sitting between them. Germline lookup yields CDR1 SGHDT and CDR2 YYEEEE. The CDR3 loop spans 13 amino acids. The CDR3 protein is CASSPTGRDGYTF. As DNA, the CDR3 is TGTGCCAGCAGCCCGACGGGTCGGGATGGCTACACCTTC. Full variable domain (rest looked up from reference TRBV5-6 and TRBJ1-2): DAGVTQSPTHLIKTRGQQVTLRCSPKSGHDTVSWYQQALGQGPQFIFQYYEEEERQRGNFPDRFSGHQFPNYSSELNVNALLLGDSALYLCASSPTGRDGYTFGSGTRLTVV.

The V call is TRBV5-4, the J call TRBJ2-7; D is ambiguous. The V and J ends lost 3 bases and 3 bases respectively, with 13 bases between them. The V gene's germline CDR1 is SGHNT and CDR2 YYREEE (reference sequence). The CDR3 extends over 14 amino acids. The CDR3 here is CASSSEPSHYEQYF. The CDR3, as DNA: TGTGCCAGCAGCTCGGAGCCTAGTCACTACGAGCAGTACTTC.

This chain links TRBV10-3 with TRBJ1-4; 9 bases are a match to TRBD1. Germline V gives CDR1 ENHRY, CDR2 SYGVKD. CDR3 length equals 16 residues. J gave up 1 base and V 2 bases, and 2 bases lay outside the gene matches. CDR3 protein: CAISEGQGITNEKLFF. The DNA for the CDR3 is TGTGCCATCAGTGAGGGACAGGGGATAACTAATGAAAAACTGTTTTTT.

This clone was counted between two and nine times. The V gene is TRBV7-9, the J gene TRBJ1-4; TRBD1 might be the D (6 bases). CDR3 length equals 15 residues. CDR1 is SEHNR and CDR2 is FQNEAQ in the germline V gene (reference sequence). The ends were cut back, 4 bases at V and 5 bases at J, with 14 bases in the middle. CDR3 sequence (DNA): TGTGCCAGCAGCTCGGTCAGGGGACCAAATGAAAAACTGTTTTTT. This translates into CASSSVRGPNEKLFF.

Only a few counts were recorded for this clone. V gene TRBV6-5 combines with J gene TRBJ1-4; D uncertain. Germline CDR1 reads MNHEY; CDR2 reads SVGAGI. The CDR3 loop spans 15 amino acids. With 2 bases removed from V and 11 bases from J, the gap between germline ends came to 18 bases. DNA of the CDR3: TGTGCCAGCAGTTACGCTCCAACATTTCCCGGGAAACTGTTTTTT. Its protein product is CASSYAPTFPGKLFF.